What follows are 3 T cell receptor beta chains derived from one specimen sequenced in a study of blood T cell repertoires in COVID-19. Measured with immunoSEQ multiplex PCR; TCRdb has only the in-frame clones, and not every one. The repertoire holds over 200,000 clones, with roughly 89% as singletons. The sequenced sample was PBMCs or T cells enriched from blood (not recorded which). These receptors all come from a woman aged 30 to 39 with acute COVID-19.

This chain links TRBV13 with TRBJ2-3; 7 positions match TRBD2. This CDR3 region has 16 residues. Germline V gene data show CDR1 as PRHDT and CDR2 as FYEKMQ (reference sequence). V lost 4 bases, J lost 7 bases, and 14 bases stayed unmatched. The CDR3 DNA reads TGTGCCAGCAGCTCGCCTCTAGCGGTGCCCGGGAATACGCAGTATTTT. It encodes CASSSPLAVPGNTQYF. The entire variable domain, with the rest obtained from reference TRBV13 and TRBJ2-3, is as follows: AAGVIQSPRHLIKEKRETATLKCYPIPRHDTVYWYQQGPGQDPQFLISFYEKMQSDKGSIPDRFSAQQFSDYHSELNMSSLELGDSALYFCASSSPLAVPGNTQYFGPGTRLTVL.

The count of this clone is one. The chain joins TRBV19 to TRBJ1-1; 7 nucleotides align to TRBD1. Germline CDR1 reads LNHDA; CDR2 reads SQIVND (reference sequence). V lost 7 bases, J lost 2 bases, and 7 bases stayed unmatched. The CDR3 is 14 amino acids. CDR3 sequence (DNA): TGTGCCAGTATGGGTGGACAGGTCAACACTGAAGCTTTCTTT. It yields the protein CASMGGQVNTEAFF.

The chain joins TRBV6-5 to TRBJ2-2; D ambiguous. Germline V gives CDR1 MNHEY, CDR2 SVGAGI. V was cut by 8 bases and J by 5 bases, with 9 bases left in between. The CDR3 sequence is 12 residues long. CDR3 in amino acids: CASRLSTGELFF. The CDR3 bases are TGTGCCAGCCGTCTGAGTACCGGGGAGCTGTTTTTT.